This is a list of T cell receptor beta chains from one sample in a study of CD8 T cells in Susac syndrome. TCRdb fed the immunoSEQ multiplex PCR reads into MiXCR, producing one record per CDR3 protein. The sample yields fewer than 350,000 distinct CDR3 sequences, around nine tenths seen once. Material for sequencing was CD8+ T cells from PBMCs. Receptors were obtained from a human donor with multiple sclerosis. The CDR3 runs from the conserved cysteine through the conserved F or W. D genes are given only for firm matches. Expanded clones are given a class, and other clones once, few, many or no size at all.

>TRBV5-6|TRBD1|TRBJ2-3|16|NA
CASSHNDRGFTDTQYF
TGTGCCAGCAGCCACAACGACAGGGGCTTTACAGATACGCAGTATTTT
>TRBV6-2/TRBV6-3|NA|TRBJ1-2|11|NA
CASDKGFGYTF
TGTGCCAGCGATAAAGGGTTCGGCTACACCTTC
>TRBV12-3/TRBV12-4|TRBD2|TRBJ2-2|17|NA
CASSLYASGVNTGELFF
TGTGCCAGCAGTTTATACGCCAGCGGGGTTAACACCGGGGAGCTGTTTTTT
>TRBV29-1|NA|TRBJ2-3|14|NA
CSVGGGPSTDTQYF
TGCAGCGTTGGGGGGGGCCCTAGCACAGATACGCAGTATTTT
>TRBV19|NA|TRBJ2-1|12|NA
CASTRYGDEQFF
TGTGCCAGTACCCGATATGGAGATGAGCAGTTCTTC
>TRBV28|NA|TRBJ2-7|14|few
CASSLPRFSYEQYF
TGTGCCAGCAGTCTCCCCAGGTTCTCCTACGAGCAGTACTTC
>TRBV7-9|NA|TRBJ2-7|16|NA
CASSLVGNPYGDEQYF
TGTGCCAGCAGCTTAGTGGGGAATCCCTACGGCGACGAGCAGTACTTC
>TRBV27|NA|TRBJ2-3|14|NA
CASSLLSRVDTQYF
TGTGCCAGCAGTTTATTGTCCAGGGTTGATACGCAGTATTTT
>TRBV30|NA|TRBJ2-7|13|NA
CAWRTESFYEQYF
TGTGCCTGGAGGACCGAGTCATTCTACGAGCAGTACTTC
>TRBV27|NA|TRBJ1-1|16|NA
CASSLIGQSMNTEAFF
TGTGCCAGCAGTTTAATCGGACAGAGCATGAACACTGAAGCTTTCTTT
>TRBV29-1|NA|TRBJ2-7|14|NA
CSVVPGVGSYEQYF
TGCAGCGTTGTGCCGGGAGTGGGCTCCTACGAGCAGTACTTC
>TRBV3-1|NA|TRBJ2-1|15|NA
CASSQGEYGHNEQFF
TGTGCCAGCAGCCAAGGGGAGTACGGACACAATGAGCAGTTCTTC
>TRBV7-3|NA|TRBJ2-3|17|NA
CASSLNPSGFPTDTQYF
TGTGCCAGCAGCTTAAATCCAAGCGGGTTCCCCACAGATACGCAGTATTTT
>TRBV6-5|NA|TRBJ2-1|15|NA
CASSYPGSAFNEQFF
TGTGCCAGCAGTTACCCGGGATCAGCCTTCAATGAGCAGTTCTTC
>TRBV6-2/TRBV6-3|NA|TRBJ1-4|15|few
CASSYPGTTNEKLFF
TGTGCCAGCAGTTACCCGGGAACAACTAATGAAAAACTGTTTTTT
>TRBV5-1|NA|TRBJ2-7|15|NA
CASSLGALGGDEQYF
TGCGCCAGCAGCTTGGGGGCCCTCGGGGGAGACGAGCAGTACTTC
>TRBV4-2|NA|TRBJ2-1|14|NA
CASSQDLGPNEQFF
TGTGCCAGCAGCCAAGATCTGGGACCCAATGAGCAGTTCTTC
>TRBV6-6|NA|TRBJ1-5|14|NA
CASSYSGDGQPQHF
TGTGCCAGCAGTTACTCCGGGGACGGTCAGCCCCAGCATTTT
>TRBV15|NA|TRBJ1-3|15|NA
CATSPDMGPGNTIYF
TGTGCCACCAGCCCTGACATGGGGCCTGGAAACACCATATATTTT
>TRBV10-3|NA|TRBJ1-5|15|NA
CAISEDGYQNQPQHF
TGTGCCATCAGTGAGGACGGATACCAGAATCAGCCCCAGCATTTT
>TRBV9|NA|TRBJ2-7|14|NA
CASSDDQGLHEQYF
TGTGCCAGCAGCGATGATCAGGGGCTCCACGAGCAGTACTTC
>TRBV7-9|NA|TRBJ2-7|14|NA
CASSLSYGHYEQYF
TGTGCCAGCAGCTTATCCTACGGACATTACGAGCAGTACTTC
>TRBV7-2|NA|TRBJ2-7|14|NA
CASSYIYASYEQYF
TGTGCCAGCAGCTATATATATGCGAGCTACGAGCAGTACTTC
>TRBV5-1|NA|TRBJ2-2|14|NA
CASSLTRNTGELFF
TGCGCCAGCAGCTTGACTCGGAACACCGGGGAGCTGTTTTTT
>TRBV5-4|NA|TRBJ1-1|14|NA
CASSFKGVRPEAFF
TGTGCCAGCAGCTTCAAGGGGGTTCGGCCTGAAGCTTTCTTT
>TRBV15|NA|TRBJ2-1|13|NA
CATSRTIANEQFF
TGTGCCACCAGCAGGACAATCGCAAATGAGCAGTTCTTC
>TRBV7-9|TRBD1|TRBJ2-7|17|NA
CASSLSGQGAMRFGQYF
TGTGCCAGCAGCTTGTCGGGACAGGGGGCGATGAGGTTCGGGCAGTACTTC
>TRBV10-3|NA|TRBJ2-2|12|NA
CAISESGGELFF
TGTGCCATCAGTGAGTCGGGTGGGGAGCTGTTTTTT
>TRBV4-1|NA|TRBJ1-2|15|once
CASSPRERTTYGYTF
TGCGCCAGCAGCCCCCGCGAAAGGACTACCTATGGCTACACCTTC
>TRBV28|NA|TRBJ2-2|17|NA
CASSLADGTANTGELFF
TGTGCCAGCAGTCTCGCCGACGGGACGGCGAACACCGGGGAGCTGTTTTTT
>TRBV6-2/TRBV6-3|TRBD2|TRBJ2-1|14|NA
CASTVGLAGREQFF
TGTGCCAGCACTGTGGGACTAGCGGGACGGGAGCAGTTCTTC
>TRBV20-1|NA|TRBJ2-7|13|NA
CSARGGSTYEQYF
TGCAGTGCTAGAGGAGGCAGCACCTACGAGCAGTACTTC
>TRBV9|NA|TRBJ1-4|13|NA
CASSVGAGEKLFF
TGTGCCAGCAGCGTAGGGGCGGGGGAAAAACTGTTTTTT